A selection of T cell receptor beta chains follows, all from one sample in a study of T cells after posttransplantation cyclophosphamide. Clones were sequenced by immunoSEQ multiplex PCR, and TCRdb holds only the in-frame ones, with some missing. The repertoire consists of about 39,000 clones, none detected only once. Material: PBMCs. The source is a woman aged 45-65 years in good health and a related stem cell transplant donor. CDR3s include the opening cysteine and the closing phenylalanine or tryptophan. Each record gives: J gene, D gene, V gene, clone size, CDR3 DNA, CDR3 protein. D genes are given only for firm matches. Rows may omit the clone size; those that give it use once, few, many or a size class.

TRBJ1-2 - TRBV28 - TGTGCCAGCAGTTTAGCAGGGAACTATGGCTACACCTTC CASSLAGNYGYTF
TRBJ2-6 - TRBV25-1 many TGTGCCAGCAGTCCCGTAGTTCTCTCTGGGGCCAACGTCCTGACTTTC CASSPVVLSGANVLTF
TRBJ2-7 - TRBV15 few TGTGCCACCAGCAGAGATGAGTGGACAGCGGATGAGCAGTACTTC CATSRDEWTADEQYF
TRBJ1-2 - TRBV19 many TGTGCCAGTAGTATAGACGCGCAGGCTGCTTATGGCTACACCTTC CASSIDAQAAYGYTF
TRBJ1-3 TRBD1 TRBV7-9 many TGTGCCAGCAGCTCTGGGACAGGGAGAGAAAACACCATATATTTT CASSSGTGRENTIYF
TRBJ2-2 - TRBV27 - TGTGCCAGCAGTTTAACCTCTAGGCAGAGGGAGCTGTTTTTT CASSLTSRQRELFF
TRBJ1-1 - TRBV7-3 many TGTGCCAGCAGCTTAACGGCGAACACTGAAGCTTTCTTT CASSLTANTEAFF
TRBJ2-6 TRBD1 TRBV27 many TGTGCCAGCAGCCCGCGACAGGGTGCCTCTGGGGCCAACGTCCTGACTTTC CASSPRQGASGANVLTF
TRBJ2-7 TRBD1 TRBV4-1 few TGCGCCAGCAGCCAACCCCAGACAGGGGGAAGAGGCGAGCAGTACTTC CASSQPQTGGRGEQYF
TRBJ1-5 TRBD1 TRBV7-6 many TGTGCCAGCAGCCCCGGGACAGATAGCAATCAGCCCCAGCATTTT CASSPGTDSNQPQHF
TRBJ1-1 TRBD1 TRBV9 many TGTGCCAGCGACAGGGGCCTGAACACTGAAGCTTTCTTT CASDRGLNTEAFF
TRBJ2-2 TRBD1 TRBV19 many TGTGCCAGTAGTAAAGGGGACAGGGACACCGGGGAGCTGTTTTTT CASSKGDRDTGELFF
TRBJ1-4 - TRBV5-1 many TGCGCCAGCAGCCCGGGGGTTCAGGGATTTAATGAAAAACTGTTTTTT CASSPGVQGFNEKLFF
TRBJ1-1 TRBD1 TRBV6-1 medium-sized TGTGCCAGCAGTGAAGAATTCCGACAGGGTGGGACTGAAGCTTTCTTT CASSEEFRQGGTEAFF
TRBJ2-1 TRBD2 TRBV29-1 few TGCAGCGTACCCACTAGCGGGAGCTACAATGAGCAGTTCTTC CSVPTSGSYNEQFF
TRBJ1-1 TRBD1 TRBV6-1 many TGTGCCACCTACAGGGGATGGTATGGCACTGAAGCTTTCTTT CATYRGWYGTEAFF
TRBJ2-5 TRBD2 TRBV7-2 many TGTGCCAGCGCGACTAGCGGTACTGATAGGGAGACCCAGTACTTC CASATSGTDRETQYF
TRBJ1-2 - TRBV11-2 many TGTGCCAGCAGCTGGTCCCCCGAGGGCGCGGGCTACACCTTC CASSWSPEGAGYTF
TRBJ2-7 - TRBV7-8 - TGTGCCAGCAGCTTAGGACTCCGGGGGTACTTC CASSLGLRGYF
TRBJ2-6 - TRBV6-1 many TGTGCCAGCAGTGAACTCTCCTCCTCTGGGGCCAACGTCCTGACTTTC CASSELSSSGANVLTF
TRBJ2-3 - TRBV4-1 many TGCGCCAGCAGCCTCCGGGATCACACAGATACGCAGTATTTT CASSLRDHTDTQYF
TRBJ1-4 - TRBV14 - TGTGCCAGCACGCGAGCAACTAATGAAAAACTGTTTTTT CASTRATNEKLFF
TRBJ2-7 TRBD1 TRBV5-8 many TGTGCCAGCAGCTCGGGACAGGGGTACTACGAGCAGTACTTC CASSSGQGYYEQYF
TRBJ1-1 - TRBV6-5 many TGTGCCAGCAGTTCCGGGGCGGAGGGGACTGAAGCTTTCTTT CASSSGAEGTEAFF
TRBJ1-1 TRBD1 TRBV19 many TGTGCCAGTAGTCCCCCAGGGGGAAGAGTGAGTTTCTTT CASSPPGGRVSFF
TRBJ1-1 TRBD1 TRBV19 few TGTGCCAGTAGCCGACAGGGCCCGGACACTGAAGCTTTCTTT CASSRQGPDTEAFF
TRBJ1-2 TRBD1 TRBV11-2 few TGTGCCAGCAGCCTTACCGGGACAGGGCCTCAAGGCTACACCTTC CASSLTGTGPQGYTF
TRBJ2-1 TRBD1 TRBV18 many TGTGCCAGCTCCGTGGGACAGGGAGGTAATGAGCAGTTCTTC CASSVGQGGNEQFF
TRBJ1-1 - TRBV28 many TGTGCCAGCAGATACAGGGATGAGGACACTGAAGCTTTCTTT CASRYRDEDTEAFF
TRBJ2-3 TRBD2 TRBV18 many TGTGCCAGCACCACGGGCTCGCGGGGGGTCACAGATACGCAGTATTTT CASTTGSRGVTDTQYF